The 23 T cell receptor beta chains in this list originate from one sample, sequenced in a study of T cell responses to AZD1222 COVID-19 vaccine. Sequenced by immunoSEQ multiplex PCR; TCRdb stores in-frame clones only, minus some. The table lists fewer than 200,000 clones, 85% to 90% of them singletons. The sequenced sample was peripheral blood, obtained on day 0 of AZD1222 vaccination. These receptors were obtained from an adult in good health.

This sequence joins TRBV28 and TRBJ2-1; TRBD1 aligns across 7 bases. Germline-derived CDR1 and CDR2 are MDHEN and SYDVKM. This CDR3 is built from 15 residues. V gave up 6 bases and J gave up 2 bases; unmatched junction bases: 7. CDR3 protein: CASSSGTVTYNEQFF. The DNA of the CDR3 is TGTGCCAGCAGCTCTGGGACAGTAACCTACAATGAGCAGTTCTTC.

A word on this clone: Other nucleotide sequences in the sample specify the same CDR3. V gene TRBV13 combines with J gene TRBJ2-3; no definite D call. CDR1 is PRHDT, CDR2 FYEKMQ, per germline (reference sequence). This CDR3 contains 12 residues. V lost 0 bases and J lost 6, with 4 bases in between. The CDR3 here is CASSLGGDTQYF. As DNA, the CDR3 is TGTGCCAGCAGCTTAGGAGGGGATACGCAGTATTTT.

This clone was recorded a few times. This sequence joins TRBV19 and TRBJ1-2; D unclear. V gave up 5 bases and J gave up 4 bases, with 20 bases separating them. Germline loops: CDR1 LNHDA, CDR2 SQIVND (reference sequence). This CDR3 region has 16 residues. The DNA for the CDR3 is TGTGCCAGTAGTCTCGCGGGGAATCTGAATCTCTATGGCTACACCTTC. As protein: CASSLAGNLNLYGYTF.

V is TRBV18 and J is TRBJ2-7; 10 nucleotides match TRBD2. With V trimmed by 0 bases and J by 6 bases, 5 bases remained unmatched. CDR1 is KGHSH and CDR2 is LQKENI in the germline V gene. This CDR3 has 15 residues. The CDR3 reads CASSPPLAGAAEQYF. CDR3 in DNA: TGTGCCAGCTCACCACCTCTAGCGGGAGCGGCCGAGCAGTACTTC.

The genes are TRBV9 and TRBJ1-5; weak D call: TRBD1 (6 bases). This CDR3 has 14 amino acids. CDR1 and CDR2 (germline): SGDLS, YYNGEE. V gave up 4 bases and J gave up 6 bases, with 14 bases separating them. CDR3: CASSFDGGPQPQHF. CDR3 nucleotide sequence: TGTGCCAGCAGCTTCGACGGGGGGCCTCAGCCCCAGCATTTT.

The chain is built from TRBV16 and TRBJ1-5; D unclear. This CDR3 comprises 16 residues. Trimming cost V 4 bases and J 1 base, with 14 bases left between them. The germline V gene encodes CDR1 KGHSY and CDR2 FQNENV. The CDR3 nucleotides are TGTGCCAGCAGCCTGGCCGGGAGTAGGAGCAATCAGCCCCAGCATTTT. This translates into CASSLAGSRSNQPQHF. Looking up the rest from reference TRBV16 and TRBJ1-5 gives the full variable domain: GEEVAQTPKHLVRGEGQKAKLYCAPIKGHSYVFWYQQVLKNEFKFLISFQNENVFDETGMPKERFSAKCLPNSPCSLEIQATKLEDSAVYFCASSLAGSRSNQPQHFGDGTRLSIL.

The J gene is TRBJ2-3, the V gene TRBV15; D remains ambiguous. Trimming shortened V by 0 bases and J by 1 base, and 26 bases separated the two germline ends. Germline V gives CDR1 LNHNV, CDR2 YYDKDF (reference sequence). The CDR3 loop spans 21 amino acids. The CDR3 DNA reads TGTGCCACCAGCAGAGATCCCTGGCGGCGGTTGGACGCCCTAGGCACAGATACGCAGTATTTT. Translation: CATSRDPWRRLDALGTDTQYF.

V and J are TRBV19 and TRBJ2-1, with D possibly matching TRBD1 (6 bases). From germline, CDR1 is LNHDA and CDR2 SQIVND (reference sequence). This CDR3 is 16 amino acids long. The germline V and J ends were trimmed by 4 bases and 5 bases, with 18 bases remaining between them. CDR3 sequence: CASSTTSGAADNEQFF. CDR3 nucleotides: TGTGCCAGTAGTACTACCTCAGGGGCGGCGGACAATGAGCAGTTCTTC.

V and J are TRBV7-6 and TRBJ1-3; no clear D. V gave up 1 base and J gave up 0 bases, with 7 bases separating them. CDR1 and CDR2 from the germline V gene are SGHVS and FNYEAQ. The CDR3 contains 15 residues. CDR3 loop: CASSLGEGSGNTIYF. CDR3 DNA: TGTGCCAGCAGCTTAGGGGAGGGCTCTGGAAACACCATATATTTT.

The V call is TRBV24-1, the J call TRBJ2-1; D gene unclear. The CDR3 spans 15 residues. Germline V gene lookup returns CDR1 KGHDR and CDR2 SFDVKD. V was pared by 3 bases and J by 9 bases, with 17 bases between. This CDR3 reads CATSDPGSTSTEQFF. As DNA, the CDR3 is TGTGCCACCAGTGATCCGGGTTCTACATCAACTGAGCAGTTCTTC.

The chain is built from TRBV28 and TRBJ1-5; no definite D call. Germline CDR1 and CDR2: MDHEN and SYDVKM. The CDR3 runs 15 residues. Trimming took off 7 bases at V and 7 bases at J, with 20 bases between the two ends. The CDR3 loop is CASTLAGRERQPQHF. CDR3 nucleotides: TGTGCCAGCACCCTGGCGGGTAGAGAAAGACAGCCCCAGCATTTT.

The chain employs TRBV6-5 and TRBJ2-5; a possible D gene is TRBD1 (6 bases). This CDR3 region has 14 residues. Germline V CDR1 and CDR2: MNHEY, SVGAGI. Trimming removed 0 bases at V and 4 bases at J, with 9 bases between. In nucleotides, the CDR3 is TGTGCCAGCAGTTACTCGGCAGGGGTAGAGACCCAGTACTTC. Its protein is CASSYSAGVETQYF.

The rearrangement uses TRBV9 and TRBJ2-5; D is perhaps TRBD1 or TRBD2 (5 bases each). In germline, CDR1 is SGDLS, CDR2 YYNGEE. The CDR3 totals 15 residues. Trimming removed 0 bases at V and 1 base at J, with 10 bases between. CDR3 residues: CASSVASGTQETQYF. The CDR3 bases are TGTGCCAGCAGCGTAGCGTCGGGGACCCAAGAGACCCAGTACTTC.

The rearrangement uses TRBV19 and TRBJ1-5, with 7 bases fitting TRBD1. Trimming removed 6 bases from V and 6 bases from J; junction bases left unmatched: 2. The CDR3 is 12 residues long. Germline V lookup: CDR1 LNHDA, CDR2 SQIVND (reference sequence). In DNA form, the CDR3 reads TGTGCCAGTAGACAGGGGCGTCAGCCCCAGCATTTT. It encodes CASRQGRQPQHF.

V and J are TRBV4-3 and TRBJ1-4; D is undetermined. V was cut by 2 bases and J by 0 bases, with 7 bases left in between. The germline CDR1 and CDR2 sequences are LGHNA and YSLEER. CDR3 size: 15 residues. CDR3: CASSQRYATNEKLFF. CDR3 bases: TGCGCCAGCAGCCAAAGATACGCAACTAATGAAAAACTGTTTTTT.

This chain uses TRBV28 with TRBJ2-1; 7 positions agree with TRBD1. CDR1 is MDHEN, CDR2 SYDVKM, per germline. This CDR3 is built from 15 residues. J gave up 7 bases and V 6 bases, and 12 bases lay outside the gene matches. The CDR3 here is CASSGEGGGLNEQFF. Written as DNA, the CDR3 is TGTGCCAGCAGCGGGGAAGGGGGCGGTCTAAATGAGCAGTTCTTC.

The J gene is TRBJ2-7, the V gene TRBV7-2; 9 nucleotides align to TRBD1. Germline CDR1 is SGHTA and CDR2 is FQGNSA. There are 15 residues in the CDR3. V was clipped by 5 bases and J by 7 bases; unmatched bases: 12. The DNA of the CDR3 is TGTGCCAGCAGCCACCTTGGGACAGGGTTGAGGGAGCAGTACTTC. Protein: CASSHLGTGLREQYF.

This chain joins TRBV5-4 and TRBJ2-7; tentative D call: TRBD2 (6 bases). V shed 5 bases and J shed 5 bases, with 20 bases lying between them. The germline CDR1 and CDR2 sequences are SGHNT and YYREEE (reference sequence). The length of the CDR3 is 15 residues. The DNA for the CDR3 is TGTGCCAGCAGGGGTGGGGGGACCCTCGGCCACGAGCAGTACTTC. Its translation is CASRGGGTLGHEQYF.

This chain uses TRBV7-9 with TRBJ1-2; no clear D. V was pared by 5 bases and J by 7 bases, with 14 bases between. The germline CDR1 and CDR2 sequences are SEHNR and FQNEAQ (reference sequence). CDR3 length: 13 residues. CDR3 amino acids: CASSLRVMSGYTF. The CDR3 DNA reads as TGTGCCAGCAGCCTCCGCGTTATGAGTGGCTACACCTTC.

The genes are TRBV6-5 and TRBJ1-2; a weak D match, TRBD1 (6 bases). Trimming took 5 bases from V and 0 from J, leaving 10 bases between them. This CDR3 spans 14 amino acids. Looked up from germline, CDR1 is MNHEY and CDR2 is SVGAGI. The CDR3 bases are TGTGCCAGCAGTCGGGACACCGCTAACTATGGCTACACCTTC. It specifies CASSRDTANYGYTF.

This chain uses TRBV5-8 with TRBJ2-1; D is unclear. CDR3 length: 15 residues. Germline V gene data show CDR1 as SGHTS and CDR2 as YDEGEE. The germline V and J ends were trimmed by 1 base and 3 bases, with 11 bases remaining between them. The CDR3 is CASSLQENFYNEQFF. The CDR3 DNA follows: TGTGCCAGCAGCTTGCAAGAAAACTTCTACAATGAGCAGTTCTTC.

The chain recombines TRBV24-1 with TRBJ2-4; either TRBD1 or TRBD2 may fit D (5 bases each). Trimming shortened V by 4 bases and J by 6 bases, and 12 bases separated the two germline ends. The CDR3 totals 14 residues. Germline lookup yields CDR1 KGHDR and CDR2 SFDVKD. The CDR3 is CATSDEGRGNIQYF. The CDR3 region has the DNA TGTGCCACCAGTGACGAGGGAAGGGGAAACATTCAGTACTTC.

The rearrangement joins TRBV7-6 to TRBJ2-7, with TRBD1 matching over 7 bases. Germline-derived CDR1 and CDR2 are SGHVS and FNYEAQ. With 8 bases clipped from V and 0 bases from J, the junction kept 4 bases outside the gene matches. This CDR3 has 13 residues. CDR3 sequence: CASERQGSYEQYF. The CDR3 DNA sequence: TGTGCCAGCGAGAGACAGGGCTCCTACGAGCAGTACTTC. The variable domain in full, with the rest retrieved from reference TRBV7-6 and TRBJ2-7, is GAGVSQSPRYKVTKRGQDVALRCDPISGHVSLYWYRQALGQGPEFLTYFNYEAQQDKSGLPNDRFSAERPEGSISTLTIQRTEQRDSAMYRCASERQGSYEQYFGPGTRLTVT.